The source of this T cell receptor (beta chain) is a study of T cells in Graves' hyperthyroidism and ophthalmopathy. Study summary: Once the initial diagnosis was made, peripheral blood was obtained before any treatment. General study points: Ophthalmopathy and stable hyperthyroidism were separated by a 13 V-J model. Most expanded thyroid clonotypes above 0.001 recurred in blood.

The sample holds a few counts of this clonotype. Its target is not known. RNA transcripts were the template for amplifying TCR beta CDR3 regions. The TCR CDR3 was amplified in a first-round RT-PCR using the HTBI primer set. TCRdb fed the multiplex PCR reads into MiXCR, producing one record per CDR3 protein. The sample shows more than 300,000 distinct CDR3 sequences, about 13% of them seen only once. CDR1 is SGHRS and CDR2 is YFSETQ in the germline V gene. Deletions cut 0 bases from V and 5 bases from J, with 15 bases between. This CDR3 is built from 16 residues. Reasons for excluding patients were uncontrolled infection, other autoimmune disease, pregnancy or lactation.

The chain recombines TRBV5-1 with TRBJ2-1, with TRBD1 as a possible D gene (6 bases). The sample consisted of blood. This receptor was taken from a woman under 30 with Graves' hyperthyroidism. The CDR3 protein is CASSLAGRGLDNEQFF. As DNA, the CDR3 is TGCGCCAGCAGCTTGGCCGGCAGGGGCCTCGACAATGAGCAGTTCTTC. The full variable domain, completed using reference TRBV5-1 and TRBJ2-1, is KAGVTQTPRYLIKTRGQQVTLSCSPISGHRSVSWYQQTPGQGLQFLFEYFSETQRNKGNFPGRFSGRQFSNSRSEMNVSTLELGDSALYLCASSLAGRGLDNEQFFGPGTRLTVL.